The 26 T cell receptor beta chains in this list originate from one sample, sequenced in a study of radiation and T cells in renal cell carcinoma. This sample's time point: baseline pretreatment blood. The treatment: 15 Gy SBRT to primary tumor, nephrectomy 4 weeks later. Profiling relied on immunoSEQ multiplex PCR, and the TCRdb table lists in-frame clones only, not all of them. The data hold 87,000 or so clones, with 75% to 90% observed a single time. Sequenced material: blood, taken from a patient whose treatment included radiotherapy and nephrectomy. These receptors came from a man aged 45-65 years with renal cell carcinoma.

This chain links TRBV6-5 with TRBJ2-1, with 8 bases fitting TRBD2. The V and J ends lost 2 bases and 5 bases, in that order; junction bases with no gene match: 8. CDR3 length: 16 residues. CDR1 MNHEY and CDR2 SVGAGI come from the germline V gene. The DNA of the CDR3 is TGTGCCAGCAGTTACACTCCGGGAGGGAGAAACAATGAGCAGTTCTTC. Protein product: CASSYTPGGRNNEQFF.

The CDR3 DNA sequence: TGTGCCAGCAGTGAATCACGACTAGCCGGCACAGATACGCAGTATTTT. Translated: CASSESRLAGTDTQYF. The chain employs TRBV2 and TRBJ2-3; 7 bases line up with TRBD2. The V gene end was trimmed by 2 bases and the J gene end by 1 base; junction bases not matched to a gene: 6. Germline CDR1 is SNHLY and CDR2 is FYNNEI. The CDR3 consists of 16 residues.

The V and J genes are TRBV14 and TRBJ1-1; D gene uncertain. The CDR3 spans 15 residues. CDR1 and CDR2 from the germline V gene are SGHDN and FVKESK. Trimming took off 1 base at V and 1 base at J, with 10 bases between the two ends. CDR3 in amino acids: CASSQVVVPNTEAFF. The CDR3 bases are TGTGCCAGCAGCCAAGTCGTCGTGCCGAACACTGAAGCTTTCTTT.

The chain recombines TRBV2 with TRBJ2-1, with D tentatively TRBD2 (6 bases). Deletions cut 7 bases from V and 5 bases from J, with 12 bases between. This CDR3 region has 13 residues. CDR1 SNHLY and CDR2 FYNNEI come from the germline V gene. CDR3 sequence: CASTRERDNEQFF. As DNA, the CDR3 is TGTGCCAGCACAAGGGAGCGGGACAATGAGCAGTTCTTC.

V usage is TRBV29-1 and J usage is TRBJ2-1; TRBD2 is a possible D gene (6 bases). Germline lookup yields CDR1 SQVTM and CDR2 ANQGSEA. With 7 bases removed from V and 9 bases from J, the gap between germline ends came to 16 bases. The CDR3 is made up of 12 amino acids. The CDR3 bases are TGCAGCGATACGCCGGGGCGGGGTGAGCAGTTCTTC. Its protein is CSDTPGRGEQFF.

V is TRBV7-2 and J is TRBJ2-5; the match to TRBD1 covers 9 bases. Per germline, CDR1 SGHTA and CDR2 FQGNSA. V trimming: 1 base; J trimming: 0 bases; junction bases outside the gene matches: 3. The CDR3 has 16 amino acids. CDR3: CASSLVGQGHQETQYF. In DNA, the CDR3 is TGTGCCAGCAGCTTAGTGGGACAGGGTCACCAAGAGACCCAGTACTTC.

This chain uses TRBV2 with TRBJ2-7, with 7 nucleotides matching TRBD2. Germline V lookup: CDR1 SNHLY, CDR2 FYNNEI. Germline trimming cut 3 bases from V and 7 bases from J; bases unmatched to any gene: 9. The CDR3 consists of 14 residues. The CDR3 is CASSEITGGGEQYF. Written as DNA, the CDR3 is TGTGCCAGCAGTGAGATTACGGGGGGAGGAGAGCAGTACTTC.

This sequence joins TRBV5-1 and TRBJ2-7, with D perhaps TRBD2 (5 bases). CDR1 SGHRS and CDR2 YFSETQ come from the germline V gene. CDR3 length: 14 residues. Trimming stripped 4 bases from V and 0 bases from J, with 11 bases between. CDR3: CASSPLGSSYEQYF. The DNA of the CDR3 is TGCGCCAGCAGCCCGCTAGGGAGCTCCTACGAGCAGTACTTC.

V and J are TRBV27 and TRBJ1-5, with no clear D. The CDR3 is 14 residues long. Germline V gene sequence: CDR1 MNHEY, CDR2 SMNVEV (reference sequence). The V gene lost 6 bases and the J gene lost 0 bases, with 9 bases spanning the gap. CDR3 sequence (DNA): TGTGCCAGCAGCCCTTACTTTAGCAATCAGCCCCAGCATTTT. Translating gives CASSPYFSNQPQHF.

This clone was recorded a few times. Here the CDR3 DNA reads TGTGCCAGCAGCGAACAGGGTGGAAACACCATATATTTT. Translating gives CASSEQGGNTIYF. This rearrangement joins TRBV9 to TRBJ1-3; D is perhaps TRBD1 (6 bases). The CDR3 is made up of 13 amino acids. Germline CDR1 SGDLS, CDR2 YYNGEE. The V end lost 3 bases, the J end lost 3 bases, and 7 bases lay between the germline ends.

This clone has only one observation. The genes are TRBV6-6 and TRBJ1-3; no definite D call. The CDR3 is made up of 16 amino acids. Germline-derived CDR1 and CDR2 are MNHNY and SVGAGI (reference sequence). V was trimmed by 5 bases and J by 0 bases, leaving 14 bases between them. CDR3: CASSRNRGSSGNTIYF. As DNA, the CDR3 is TGTGCCAGCAGTCGAAACCGGGGAAGCTCTGGAAACACCATATATTTT.

V and J are TRBV13 and TRBJ2-7; TRBD2 matches at 8 bases. J lost 2 bases, V lost 9 bases, and 6 bases had no gene match. This CDR3 is 13 amino acids long. Germline loops: CDR1 PRHDT, CDR2 FYEKMQ (reference sequence). CDR3 residues: CARLRGGTYEQYF. In nucleotides, the CDR3 is TGTGCCAGGTTACGGGGGGGAACCTACGAGCAGTACTTC.

The V gene is TRBV5-6, the J gene TRBJ1-2; a weak D match, TRBD1 (5 bases). V was shortened by 1 base and J by 3 bases, with 16 bases between the two germline ends. Germline CDR1 reads SGHDT; CDR2 reads YYEEEE. The CDR3 consists of 16 residues. The CDR3 spells CASSLTTLQVDYGYTF. The CDR3 DNA sequence: TGTGCCAGCAGCTTGACGACCCTACAGGTAGACTATGGCTACACCTTC.

The chain recombines TRBV2 with TRBJ2-5; 8 nucleotides match TRBD2. CDR1 is SNHLY, CDR2 FYNNEI, per germline. The CDR3 spans 15 residues. Unmatched junction bases numbered 12, after V lost 7 bases and J lost 5 bases. CDR3 DNA: TGTGCCAGCAAGGCTAGCGGGTTGGTGGGGGAGACCCAGTACTTC. Its protein is CASKASGLVGETQYF. Full variable domain (rest looked up from reference TRBV2 and TRBJ2-5): EPEVTQTPSHQVTQMGQEVILRCVPISNHLYFYWYRQILGQKVEFLVSFYNNEISEKSEIFDDQFSVERPDGSNFTLKIRSTKLEDSAMYFCASKASGLVGETQYFGPGTRLLVL.

CDR3 bases: TGCGCCAGCAGCCACGGACTAGCGGCTCACCAAGAGACCCAGTACTTC. Residues: CASSHGLAAHQETQYF. The V gene is TRBV4-1, the J gene TRBJ2-5; 10 bases agree with TRBD2. Germline V gene lookup returns CDR1 MGHRA and CDR2 YSYEKL. With 3 bases clipped from V and 0 bases from J, the junction kept 4 bases outside the gene matches. The CDR3 spans 16 residues.

The genes are TRBV6-5 and TRBJ2-7; 10 nucleotides agree with TRBD1. Germline CDR1 MNHEY, CDR2 SVGAGI. The CDR3 has 14 residues. The trim removed 6 bases at V and 3 bases at J, leaving 5 bases unmatched. CDR3 in amino acids: CASSRDRGLYEQYF. For the CDR3, the DNA is TGTGCCAGCAGCCGGGACAGGGGACTCTACGAGCAGTACTTC.

This chain uses TRBV19 with TRBJ1-5; D possibly corresponds to TRBD1 (6 bases). With 7 bases removed from V and 10 bases from J, the gap between germline ends came to 26 bases. In germline, CDR1 is LNHDA, CDR2 SQIVND (reference sequence). This CDR3 region has 16 residues. For the CDR3, the DNA is TGTGCCAGTACTTGGCAGGGGAAAGGTTGGGGAGAACCCCAGCATTTT. Residues: CASTWQGKGWGEPQHF. Full variable domain (missing parts from reference TRBV19 and TRBJ1-5): DGGITQSPKYLFRKEGQNVTLSCEQNLNHDAMYWYRQDPGQGLRLIYYSQIVNDFQKGDIAEGYSVSREKKESFPLTVTSAQKNPTAFYLCASTWQGKGWGEPQHFGDGTRLSIL.

This clone was found once. The chain carries TRBV4-2 and TRBJ2-2; D is undetermined. Trimming removed 0 bases at V and 7 bases at J, with 12 bases between. The CDR3 has 15 residues. Germline CDR1 LGHNA, CDR2 YNFKEQ. The CDR3 bases are TGTGCCAGCAGCCAAGATCGGAAGGTAATCGGGGAGCTGTTTTTT. As protein: CASSQDRKVIGELFF.

CDR3 in amino acids: CASSLENYANTEAFF. For the CDR3, the DNA is TGCGCCAGCAGCTTGGAAAACTATGCGAACACTGAAGCTTTCTTT. The rearrangement links TRBV5-1 to TRBJ1-1; D unclear. There are 15 residues in the CDR3. V lost 0 bases to trimming and J lost 1 base, with 10 bases between them. The germline gives CDR1 SGHRS, CDR2 YFSETQ.

The chain carries TRBV27 and TRBJ2-2; 9 bases fit TRBD2. The trim removed 5 bases at V and 1 base at J, leaving 2 bases unmatched. Germline-derived CDR1 and CDR2 are MNHEY and SMNVEV (reference sequence). This CDR3 region has 15 residues. CDR3 coding DNA: TGTGCCAGCAGTGGTAGCGGGAGGAACACCGGGGAGCTGTTTTTT. Its translation is CASSGSGRNTGELFF.

The chain combines TRBV7-8 with TRBJ1-1; weak D call: TRBD1 (5 bases). Trimming took 2 bases from V and 5 from J, leaving 9 bases between them. The CDR3 extends over 13 amino acids. Germline-derived CDR1 and CDR2 are SGHVS and FQNEAQ. In DNA, the CDR3 is TGTGCCAGCAGCTTAACGCAGGGAACTGAAGCTTTCTTT. This translates into CASSLTQGTEAFF.

This chain connects TRBV2 to TRBJ2-3, with 7 bases identical to TRBD2. CDR1 and CDR2 (germline): SNHLY, FYNNEI. CDR3 length: 14 residues. V was clipped by 8 bases and J by 2 bases; unmatched bases: 7. CDR3 coding DNA: TGTGCCAGCGGGATGCTAGCGGTCACAGATACGCAGTATTTT. This sequence encodes CASGMLAVTDTQYF.

In this sample, this clone turned up once. The chain combines TRBV5-1 with TRBJ2-7; maybe TRBD1 (6 bases). The CDR3 runs to 17 residues. Germline V lookup: CDR1 SGHRS, CDR2 YFSETQ. V was cut by 0 bases and J by 0 bases, with 16 bases left in between. CDR3 sequence (DNA): TGCGCCAGCAGCTTGGTGGGCCGGACAGTCACCTCCTACGAGCAGTACTTC. Protein sequence: CASSLVGRTVTSYEQYF.

This clone was observed a single time. The chain couples TRBV6-5 to TRBJ1-1; perhaps TRBD1 as D (6 bases). CDR1 is MNHEY, CDR2 SVGAGI, per germline. This CDR3 is 14 amino acids long. V was clipped by 2 bases and J by 6 bases, with 13 bases between them. The DNA for the CDR3 is TGTGCCAGCAGTTACGCACCAGGGGAAGCTGAAGCTTTCTTT. Protein sequence: CASSYAPGEAEAFF.

The chain is built from TRBV19 and TRBJ1-2; 7 nucleotides match TRBD1. This CDR3 spans 15 amino acids. Trimming at V came to 5 bases and at J to 8 bases, leaving 14 bases not matched to a gene. Germline V gene data show CDR1 as LNHDA and CDR2 as SQIVND (reference sequence). The CDR3, as DNA: TGTGCCAGTAGTCCAGGGACAGAGGGGGGTCGGGGCTACACCTTC. Translation gives CASSPGTEGGRGYTF.

The DNA of the CDR3 is TGTGCCAGCTCACTGGGGACAGGGAGAGAGACCCAGTACTTC. It is translated as CASSLGTGRETQYF. The gene calls are TRBV18 and TRBJ2-5; TRBD1 matches at 9 bases. The CDR3 covers 14 residues. Germline-derived CDR1 and CDR2 are KGHSH and LQKENI. V shed 4 bases, J shed 4 bases, and the junction held 4 bases outside the gene matches. Full variable domain (remainder filled in from reference TRBV18 and TRBJ2-5): NAGVMQNPRHLVRRRGQEARLRCSPMKGHSHVYWYRQLPEEGLKFMVYLQKENIIDESGMPKERFSAEFPKEGPSILRIQQVVRGDSAAYFCASSLGTGRETQYFGPGTRLLVL.